One T cell receptor beta chain is described in this entry. Its antigen remains unidentified. The same CDR3 can be traced to other DNA sequences in this sample. This entry is derived from a study of shared clonotypes between healthy human individuals. Study-wide results and caveats: Larger estimated richness was generally seen in naive subsets than in memory subsets. Blood alone was sampled, and tissue repertoires likely differ.

Assay execution proceeded at the deep level. Assay used: immunoSEQ multiplex PCR; TCRdb lists only in-frame clones, some missing. Of more than 2 million clones detected, 93% appear once; the ten largest clones hold under 2%. Positively selected for CCR7, the CD45RO-negative cells used as naive CD8 cells excluded terminally differentiated effector memory CD45RA+ cells. This CDR3 spans 13 amino acids. Germline V gene lookup returns CDR1 SEHNR and CDR2 FQNEAQ (reference sequence). V was clipped by 5 bases and J by 0 bases, with 8 bases between them. Input material: naive CD8+ T cells from PBMCs. The sequence came from a man aged 18 to 29 in good health. Some clones in this sample may be carry-over from other donors' samples. The rearrangement uses TRBV7-9 and TRBJ2-7; the D is unclear. The CDR3 DNA reads TGTGCCAGCAGCCCCCGGAGCTCCTACGAGCAGTACTTC. As protein: CASSPRSSYEQYF.